Shown below are 30 T cell receptor beta chains from a single sample sequenced in a study of blood T cell repertoires in COVID-19. Clones were sequenced by immunoSEQ multiplex PCR, and TCRdb holds only the in-frame ones, with some missing. The table records just over 200,000 clones, about three quarters of them present only once. The sequenced sample consisted of peripheral blood. The receptor set was obtained from a woman in her 70s with acute or convalescent COVID-19.

The V and J genes are TRBV5-8 and TRBJ2-5, with 10 positions matching TRBD2. After removal of 4 bases from V and 9 bases from J, the junction contained 12 bases not matched to a gene. The CDR3 totals 15 residues. Germline-derived CDR1 and CDR2 are SGHTS and YDEGEE. The CDR3 is CASSDLAGGGFAQYF. CDR3 nucleotide sequence: TGTGCCAGCAGCGATTTAGCGGGAGGTGGTTTCGCCCAGTACTTC.

There are many counts of this clone. The chain has TRBV7-2 and TRBJ2-1; the D gene is possibly TRBD2 (6 bases). Germline V CDR1 and CDR2: SGHTA, FQGNSA. This CDR3 comprises 16 residues. V was trimmed by 5 bases and J by 3 bases, leaving 17 bases between them. This CDR3 is CASSLTYWGLYNEQFF. The DNA of the CDR3 is TGTGCCAGCAGCCTAACATATTGGGGACTCTACAATGAGCAGTTCTTC. Combining the CDR3 with reference TRBV7-2 and TRBJ2-1 gives the whole variable domain GAGVSQSPSNKVTEKGKDVELRCDPISGHTALYWYRQSLGQGLEFLIYFQGNSAPDKSGLPSDRFSAERTGGSVSTLTIQRTQQEDSAVYLCASSLTYWGLYNEQFFGPGTRLTVL.

This clone has more than one count but fewer than ten. The chain carries TRBV5-1 and TRBJ2-5; D possibly corresponds to TRBD2 (5 bases). Germline V gene lookup returns CDR1 SGHRS and CDR2 YFSETQ. V was shortened by 1 base and J by 5 bases, with 12 bases between the two germline ends. The CDR3 has 14 amino acids. Here the CDR3 reads CASSLSGSVETQYF. The CDR3 DNA reads TGCGCCAGCAGCTTGAGCGGTAGCGTTGAGACCCAGTACTTC.

The count of this clone is one. The chain is built from TRBV10-3 and TRBJ2-5; 7 bases are a match to TRBD2. The V and J ends lost 4 bases and 8 bases, in that order; junction bases with no gene match: 10. CDR3 length: 14 residues. The germline CDR1 and CDR2 sequences are ENHRY and SYGVKD. The CDR3 loop is CAISVEGGRQTQYF. The CDR3 nucleotides are TGTGCCATCAGTGTAGAGGGAGGGCGGCAAACCCAGTACTTC.

This sequence joins TRBV25-1 and TRBJ2-3, with D maybe TRBD1 (5 bases). The CDR3 extends over 12 amino acids. Trimming shortened V by 3 bases and J by 5 bases, and 6 bases separated the two germline ends. The germline V gene has CDR1 MGHDK and CDR2 SYGVNS. CDR3 coding DNA: TGTGCCAGCAGTGATACAGGAGATACGCAGTATTTT. It translates to CASSDTGDTQYF.

This clone was found many times. The chain is built from TRBV2 and TRBJ1-1; TRBD1 aligns across 8 bases. The germline gives CDR1 SNHLY, CDR2 FYNNEI. The CDR3 runs to 14 residues. Trimming removed 2 bases from V and 12 bases from J; junction bases left unmatched: 11. The CDR3 nucleotides read TGTGCCAGCAGTGAAAGGGGTTCGGACAGGGAACCTTTCTTT. It translates to CASSERGSDREPFF.

This clone was detected only a few times. The chain joins TRBV2 to TRBJ1-2, with a weak D call TRBD1 (6 bases). Trimming took 3 bases from V and 4 from J, leaving 12 bases between them. In germline, CDR1 is SNHLY, CDR2 FYNNEI. The CDR3 consists of 14 residues. As DNA, the CDR3 is TGTGCCAGCAGTGAGGGGGCAGGGCGCTATGGCTACACCTTC. It translates to CASSEGAGRYGYTF.

The chain recombines TRBV7-3 with TRBJ2-2; 12 bases align to TRBD2. The germline V gene encodes CDR1 SGHTA and CDR2 FQGTGA. Trimming at V came to 5 bases and at J to 0 bases, leaving 7 bases not matched to a gene. This CDR3 comprises 18 residues. This chain's CDR3 is CASSPSSGRASNTGELFF. CDR3 DNA: TGTGCCAGCAGCCCGTCTAGCGGGAGGGCCTCGAACACCGGGGAGCTGTTTTTT.

This chain connects TRBV6-2 or TRBV6-3 to TRBJ2-1; 9 positions agree with TRBD2. V lost 5 bases, J lost 7 bases, and 6 bases stayed unmatched. Germline lookup yields CDR1 MNHEY and CDR2 SVGEGT. This CDR3 has 14 amino acids. The DNA for the CDR3 is TGTGCCAGCAGTCTAGCGGGACAGTGGAATGAGCAGTTCTTC. Its translation is CASSLAGQWNEQFF.

The chain carries TRBV11-3 and TRBJ2-5; 14 nucleotides line up with TRBD2. The CDR3 totals 15 residues. V trimming: 5 bases; J trimming: 5 bases; junction bases outside the gene matches: 4. Germline V CDR1 and CDR2: SGHNT, YENEEA. CDR3 in amino acids: CASSPGLAGAETQYF. CDR3 DNA sequence: TGTGCCAGCAGCCCGGGACTAGCGGGAGCCGAGACCCAGTACTTC.

This clone was counted many times. The CDR3 DNA is TGTGCCAGTAGTCCATCCCGGCTAGCGGCAGACTACGAGCAGTACTTC. It translates to CASSPSRLAADYEQYF. The chain couples TRBV19 to TRBJ2-7; 7 nucleotides match TRBD2. V lost 5 bases to trimming and J lost 3 bases; unmatched junction nucleotides: 13. This CDR3 comprises 16 residues. CDR1 is LNHDA and CDR2 is SQIVND in the germline V gene (reference sequence).

The J gene is TRBJ2-7, the V gene TRBV28; TRBD1 matches 10 bases. J gave up 3 bases and V 6 bases, and 8 bases lay outside the gene matches. The CDR3 totals 15 residues. Per germline, CDR1 MDHEN and CDR2 SYDVKM. CDR3 nucleotide sequence: TGTGCCAGCAGCTCCGGGGGACAGGGGATCTACGAGCAGTACTTC. Residues: CASSSGGQGIYEQYF.

The chain couples TRBV5-1 to TRBJ2-7; 8 bases match TRBD1. Losses at the gene ends were 7 bases for V and 5 bases for J; bases not matched to a gene: 8. Per the germline V gene, CDR1 is SGHRS and CDR2 is YFSETQ. This CDR3 has 13 residues. The CDR3 reads CASSTRGLDEQYF. The DNA of the CDR3 is TGCGCCAGCTCGACCAGGGGGCTCGACGAGCAGTACTTC.

The J gene is TRBJ1-6, the V gene TRBV27; D remains unclear. CDR1 and CDR2 (germline): MNHEY, SMNVEV (reference sequence). The CDR3 loop spans 13 amino acids. V was pared by 7 bases and J by 8 bases, with 12 bases between. CDR3 amino acids: CASTNRRDSPLHF. In nucleotides, the CDR3 is TGTGCCAGCACCAACAGACGTGATTCACCCCTCCACTTT.

The gene calls are TRBV18 and TRBJ2-1; 7 nucleotides match TRBD2. V lost 3 bases to trimming and J lost 5 bases; unmatched junction nucleotides: 4. This CDR3 is built from 14 residues. The germline CDR1 and CDR2 sequences are KGHSH and LQKENI. DNA of the CDR3: TGTGCCAGCTCACCCACGACTAGCCACAATGAGCAGTTCTTC. It yields the protein CASSPTTSHNEQFF.

The chain has TRBV9 and TRBJ2-5; TRBD1 matches 8 bases. J gave up 7 bases and V 3 bases, and 14 bases lay outside the gene matches. The CDR3 is 16 residues long. Looked up from germline, CDR1 is SGDLS and CDR2 is YYNGEE. The CDR3 region has the DNA TGTGCCAGCAGCGCGCCCGGGGGTACAGGGGGAGGGACCCAGTACTTC. It specifies CASSAPGGTGGGTQYF.

The rearrangement links TRBV3-1 (or the pseudogene TRBV3-2) to TRBJ2-5; 10 bases map to TRBD2. Looked up from germline, CDR1 is LGHDT and CDR2 is YNNKEL (reference sequence). V shed 1 base, J shed 2 bases, and the junction held 7 bases outside the gene matches. This CDR3 has 17 residues. In nucleotides, the CDR3 is TGTGCCAGCAGCCAAGGCTCTCCTAGCGGGAGACAAGAGACCCAGTACTTC. Its protein product is CASSQGSPSGRQETQYF.

This sequence joins TRBV6-6 and TRBJ1-6; the D gene is possibly TRBD1 (5 bases). V was shortened by 4 bases and J by 7 bases, with 11 bases between the two germline ends. The germline V gene encodes CDR1 MNHNY and CDR2 SVGAGI (reference sequence). The CDR3 is made up of 14 amino acids. This CDR3 is CASSSQGENSPLHF. The CDR3 DNA sequence: TGTGCCAGCAGTTCTCAGGGCGAGAATTCACCCCTCCACTTT.

The chain joins TRBV7-2 to TRBJ2-7, with TRBD2 identical over 8 bases. CDR1 SGHTA and CDR2 FQGNSA come from the germline V gene. The CDR3 totals 12 residues. The CDR3 DNA is TGTCCCATAGCGGGGAGCTCCTACGAGCAGTACTTC. Its translation is CPIAGSSYEQYF.

The V and J genes are TRBV28 and TRBJ1-1, with D perhaps matching TRBD1 (6 bases). This CDR3 comprises 14 residues. V was pared by 5 bases and J by 1 base, with 11 bases between. Germline CDR1 reads MDHEN; CDR2 reads SYDVKM. CDR3 nucleotide sequence: TGTGCCAGCAGTCGACCGACAGGGAACACTGAAGCTTTCTTT. Residues: CASSRPTGNTEAFF. The full variable domain, with the rest looked up from reference TRBV28 and TRBJ1-1, is DVKVTQSSRYLVKRTGEKVFLECVQDMDHENMFWYRQDPGLGLRLIYFSYDVKMKEKGDIPEGYSVSREKKERFSLILESASTNQTSMYLCASSRPTGNTEAFFGQGTRLTVV.

The J gene is TRBJ2-7, the V gene TRBV5-1, with D maybe TRBD1 (6 bases). Germline CDR1 is SGHRS and CDR2 is YFSETQ. The V end was cut by 0 bases, the J end by 1 base, with 14 bases between. CDR3 size: 16 residues. The DNA of the CDR3 is TGCGCCAGCAGCTTGGGGTTGGGGGCTAGTTCCTACGAGCAGTACTTC. Amino acids: CASSLGLGASSYEQYF.

The chain carries TRBV5-4 and TRBJ2-3; 7 nucleotides agree with TRBD2. V lost 7 bases and J lost 2; bases outside the gene matches: 10. The CDR3 contains 15 residues. Germline assignment: CDR1 SGHNT and CDR2 YYREEE (reference sequence). The CDR3 DNA is TGTGCCAGCCTCCCGGGGGGACCCAACACAGATACGCAGTATTTT. Residues: CASLPGGPNTDTQYF.

The chain has TRBV11-2 and TRBJ1-1; tentative D call: TRBD1 (5 bases). This CDR3 has 16 residues. The V and J ends lost 5 bases and 2 bases respectively, with 18 bases between them. Germline CDR1 reads SGHAT; CDR2 reads FQNNGV. This chain's CDR3 is CASSLLLTQGNTEAFF. The DNA for the CDR3 is TGTGCCAGCAGCCTTCTCTTGACCCAGGGCAACACTGAAGCTTTCTTT.

The chain employs TRBV2 and TRBJ2-7; 9 bases match TRBD2. Germline values: CDR1 SNHLY, CDR2 FYNNEI. The CDR3 is 14 amino acids. V shed 4 bases, J shed 7 bases, and the junction held 8 bases outside the gene matches. The CDR3 is CASSVLAGLGEQYF. The CDR3 region has the DNA TGTGCCAGCAGTGTTCTAGCGGGATTGGGGGAGCAGTACTTC.

The chain uses TRBV9 and TRBJ1-3; D might be TRBD1 (5 bases). CDR3 length equals 16 residues. The germline V and J ends were trimmed by 4 bases and 4 bases, with 18 bases remaining between them. Germline CDR1 is SGDLS and CDR2 is YYNGEE. This chain's CDR3 is CASSPSPGGAGNTIYF. CDR3 coding DNA: TGTGCCAGCAGCCCAAGCCCCGGGGGTGCGGGAAACACCATATATTTT.

The rearrangement links TRBV7-9 to TRBJ1-4, with unresolved D. Germline assignment: CDR1 SEHNR and CDR2 FQNEAQ (reference sequence). This CDR3 region has 11 residues. Trimming pared 10 bases from V and 5 bases from J, leaving 8 bases between. The CDR3 region is CATRRNEKLFF. The CDR3 nucleotides are TGTGCCACCCGGAGGAATGAAAAACTGTTTTTT. Looking up the rest from reference TRBV7-9 and TRBJ1-4 gives the full variable domain: DTGVSQNPRHKITKRGQNVTFRCDPISEHNRLYWYRQTLGQGPEFLTYFQNEAQLEKSRLLSDRFSAERPKGSFSTLEIQRTEQGDSAMYLCATRRNEKLFFGSGTQLSVL.

The V and J genes are TRBV21-1 and TRBJ2-1; the DNA was not compared with TRBD2, the D call given in the table. TRBV21-1 is a documented pseudogene. CDR3 length: 17 amino acids. CDR3 residues: CASSAPGDGAGGNEQFF. CDR3 nucleotide sequence: TGTGCCAGCAGCGCTCCTGGAGATGGAGCGGGAGGGAATGAGCAGTTCTTC.

The chain has TRBV4-1 and TRBJ2-1; a weak D match, TRBD2 (5 bases). The CDR3 totals 17 residues. V was clipped by 3 bases and J by 3 bases, with 18 bases between them. Germline assignment: CDR1 MGHRA and CDR2 YSYEKL. CDR3 sequence reads: CASSQGYQVSDYNEQFF. Written as DNA, the CDR3 is TGCGCCAGCAGCCAGGGGTATCAGGTTAGCGACTACAATGAGCAGTTCTTC.

This chain uses TRBV4-2 with TRBJ1-3, with a tentative D call TRBD1 (5 bases). The CDR3 runs 18 residues. V lost 0 bases and J lost 2, with 17 bases in between. CDR1 and CDR2 from the germline V gene are LGHNA and YNFKEQ. In DNA, the CDR3 is TGTGCCAGCAGCCAAGAGTCCTTAGCGGGGGACCCTGGAAACACCATATATTTT. Its protein is CASSQESLAGDPGNTIYF.

This clone was counted ten times or more. The V call is TRBV5-6, the J call TRBJ2-7; 7 bases match TRBD2. The germline V gene has CDR1 SGHDT and CDR2 YYEEEE. With V trimmed by 3 bases and J by 2 bases, 5 bases remained unmatched. This CDR3 region has 14 residues. CDR3 sequence: CASSYPREAYEQYF. The DNA of the CDR3 is TGTGCCAGCAGCTACCCCCGGGAGGCCTACGAGCAGTACTTC.